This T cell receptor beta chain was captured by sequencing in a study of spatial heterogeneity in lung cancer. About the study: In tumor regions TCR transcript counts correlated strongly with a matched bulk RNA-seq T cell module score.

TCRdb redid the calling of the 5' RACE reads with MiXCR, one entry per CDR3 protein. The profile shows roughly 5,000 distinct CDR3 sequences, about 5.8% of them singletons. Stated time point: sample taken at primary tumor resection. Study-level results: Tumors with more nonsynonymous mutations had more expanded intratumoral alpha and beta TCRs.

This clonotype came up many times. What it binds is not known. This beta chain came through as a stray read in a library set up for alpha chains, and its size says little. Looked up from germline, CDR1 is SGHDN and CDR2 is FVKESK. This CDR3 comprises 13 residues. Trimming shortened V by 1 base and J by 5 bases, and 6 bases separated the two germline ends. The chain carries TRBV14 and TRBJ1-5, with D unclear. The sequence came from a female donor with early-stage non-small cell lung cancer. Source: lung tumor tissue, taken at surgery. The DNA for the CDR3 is TGTGCCAGCAGCCAAGGAGAATATCAGCCCCAGCATTTT. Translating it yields CASSQGEYQPQHF.